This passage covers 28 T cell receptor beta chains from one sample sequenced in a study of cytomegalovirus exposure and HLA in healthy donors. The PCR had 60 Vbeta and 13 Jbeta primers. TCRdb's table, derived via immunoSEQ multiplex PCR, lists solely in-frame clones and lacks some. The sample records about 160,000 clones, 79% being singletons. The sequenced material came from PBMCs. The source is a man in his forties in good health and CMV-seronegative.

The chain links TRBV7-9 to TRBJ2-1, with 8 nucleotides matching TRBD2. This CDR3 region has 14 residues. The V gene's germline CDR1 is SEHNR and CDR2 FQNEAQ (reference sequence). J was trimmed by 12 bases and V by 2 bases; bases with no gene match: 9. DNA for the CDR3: TGTGCCAGCAGCTTAACGTCCCCCAGCGGGAGGCAGTTCTTC. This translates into CASSLTSPSGRQFF. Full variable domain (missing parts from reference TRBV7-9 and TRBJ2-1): DTGVSQNPRHKITKRGQNVTFRCDPISEHNRLYWYRQTLGQGPEFLTYFQNEAQLEKSRLLSDRFSAERPKGSFSTLEIQRTEQGDSAMYLCASSLTSPSGRQFFGPGTRLTVL.

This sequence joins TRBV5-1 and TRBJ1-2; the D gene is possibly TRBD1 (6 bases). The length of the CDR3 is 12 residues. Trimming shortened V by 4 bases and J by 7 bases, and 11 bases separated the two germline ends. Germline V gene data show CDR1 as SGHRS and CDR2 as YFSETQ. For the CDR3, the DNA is TGCGCCAGCAGCATATACAGGGTTGGCTACACCTTC. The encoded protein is CASSIYRVGYTF. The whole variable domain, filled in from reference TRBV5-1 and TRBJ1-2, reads KAGVTQTPRYLIKTRGQQVTLSCSPISGHRSVSWYQQTPGQGLQFLFEYFSETQRNKGNFPGRFSGRQFSNSRSEMNVSTLELGDSALYLCASSIYRVGYTFGSGTRLTVV.

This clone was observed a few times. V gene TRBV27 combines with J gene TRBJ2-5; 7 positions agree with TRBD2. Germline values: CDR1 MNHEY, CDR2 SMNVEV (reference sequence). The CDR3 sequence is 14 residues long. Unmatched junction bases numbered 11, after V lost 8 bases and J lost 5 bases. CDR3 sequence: CASAAGAVGETQYF. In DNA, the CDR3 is TGTGCCAGCGCTGCGGGAGCTGTGGGGGAGACCCAGTACTTC.

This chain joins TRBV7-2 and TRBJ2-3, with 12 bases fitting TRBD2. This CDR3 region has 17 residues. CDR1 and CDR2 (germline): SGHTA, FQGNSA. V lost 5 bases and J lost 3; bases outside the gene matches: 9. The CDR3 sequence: CASSPTPGLAGTDTQYF. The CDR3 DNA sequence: TGTGCCAGCAGCCCAACCCCCGGACTAGCGGGGACAGATACGCAGTATTTT.

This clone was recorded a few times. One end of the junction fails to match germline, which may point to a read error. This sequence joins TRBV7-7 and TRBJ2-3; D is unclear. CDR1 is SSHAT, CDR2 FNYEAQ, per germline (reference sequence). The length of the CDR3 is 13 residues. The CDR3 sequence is CASSYHEADTQYF. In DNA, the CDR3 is TGTGCTAGCAGCTATCACGAGGCAGATACGCAGTATTTT.

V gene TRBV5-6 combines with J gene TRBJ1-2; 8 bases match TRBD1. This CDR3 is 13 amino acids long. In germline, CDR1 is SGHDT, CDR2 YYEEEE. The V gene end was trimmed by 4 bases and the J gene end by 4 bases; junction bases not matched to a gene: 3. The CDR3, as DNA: TGTGCCAGCAGCCCGACAGGGGTCTATGGCTACACCTTC. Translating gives CASSPTGVYGYTF. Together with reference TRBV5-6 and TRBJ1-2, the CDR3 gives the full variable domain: DAGVTQSPTHLIKTRGQQVTLRCSPKSGHDTVSWYQQALGQGPQFIFQYYEEEERQRGNFPDRFSGHQFPNYSSELNVNALLLGDSALYLCASSPTGVYGYTFGSGTRLTVV.

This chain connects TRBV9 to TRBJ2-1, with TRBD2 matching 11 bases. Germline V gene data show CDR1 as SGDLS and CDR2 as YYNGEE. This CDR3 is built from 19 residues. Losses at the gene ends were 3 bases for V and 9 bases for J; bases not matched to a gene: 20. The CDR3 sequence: CASSGLPLGTSGSQGEQFF. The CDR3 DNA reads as TGTGCCAGCAGCGGACTACCCCTTGGAACTAGCGGGAGTCAGGGTGAGCAGTTCTTC. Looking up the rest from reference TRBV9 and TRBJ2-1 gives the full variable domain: DSGVTQTPKHLITATGQRVTLRCSPRSGDLSVYWYQQSLDQGLQFLIQYYNGEERAKGNILERFSAQQFPDLHSELNLSSLELGDSALYFCASSGLPLGTSGSQGEQFFGPGTRLTVL.

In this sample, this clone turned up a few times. The CDR3 DNA follows: TGTGCCAGCAGCCCCGGACTAGCGGGGTCTATATTCTACGAGCAGTACTTC. Amino acid sequence: CASSPGLAGSIFYEQYF. V gene TRBV7-8 combines with J gene TRBJ2-7; 12 bases match TRBD2. The CDR3 contains 17 residues. Germline CDR1 SGHVS, CDR2 FQNEAQ. After removal of 5 bases from V and 3 bases from J, the junction contained 11 bases not matched to a gene.

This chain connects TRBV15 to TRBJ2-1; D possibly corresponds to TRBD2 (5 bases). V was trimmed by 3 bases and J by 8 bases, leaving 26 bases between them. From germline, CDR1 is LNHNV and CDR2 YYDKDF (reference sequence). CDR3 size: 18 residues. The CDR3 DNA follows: TGTGCCACCAGCAGGCCTACTAGATTAAGCGGAGGTGGGGATGAGCAGTTCTTC. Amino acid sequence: CATSRPTRLSGGGDEQFF.

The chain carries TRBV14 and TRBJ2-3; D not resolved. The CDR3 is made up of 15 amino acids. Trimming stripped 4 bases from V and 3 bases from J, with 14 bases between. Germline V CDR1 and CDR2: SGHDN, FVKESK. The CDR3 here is CASSLVVSTTDTQYF. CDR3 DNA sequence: TGTGCCAGCAGCCTCGTGGTATCGACAACAGATACGCAGTATTTT.

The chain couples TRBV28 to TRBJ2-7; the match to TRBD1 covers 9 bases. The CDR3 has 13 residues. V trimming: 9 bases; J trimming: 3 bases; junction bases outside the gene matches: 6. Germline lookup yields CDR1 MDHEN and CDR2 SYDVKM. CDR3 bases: TGTGCCAGTGACGGACAGGGGATCTACGAGCAGTACTTC. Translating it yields CASDGQGIYEQYF.

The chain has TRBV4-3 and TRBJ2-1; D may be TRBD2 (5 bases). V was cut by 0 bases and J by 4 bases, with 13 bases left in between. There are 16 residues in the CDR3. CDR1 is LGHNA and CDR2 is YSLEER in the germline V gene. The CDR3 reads CASSQEELEGYNEQFF. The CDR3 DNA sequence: TGCGCCAGCAGCCAAGAAGAACTAGAAGGATACAATGAGCAGTTCTTC.

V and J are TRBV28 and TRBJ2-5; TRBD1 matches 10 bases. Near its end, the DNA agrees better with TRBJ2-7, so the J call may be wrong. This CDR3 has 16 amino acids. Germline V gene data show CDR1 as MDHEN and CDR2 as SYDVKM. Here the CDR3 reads CASSLLEDRGNYEQYF. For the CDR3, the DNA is TGTGCCAGCAGTTTATTGGAGGACAGGGGGAACTACGAGCAGTACTTC.

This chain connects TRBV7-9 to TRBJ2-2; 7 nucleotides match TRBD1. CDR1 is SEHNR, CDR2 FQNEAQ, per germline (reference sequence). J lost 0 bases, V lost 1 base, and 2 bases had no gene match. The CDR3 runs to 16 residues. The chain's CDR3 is CASSLVGTANTGELFF. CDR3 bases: TGTGCCAGCAGCTTAGTTGGGACAGCGAACACCGGGGAGCTGTTTTTT.

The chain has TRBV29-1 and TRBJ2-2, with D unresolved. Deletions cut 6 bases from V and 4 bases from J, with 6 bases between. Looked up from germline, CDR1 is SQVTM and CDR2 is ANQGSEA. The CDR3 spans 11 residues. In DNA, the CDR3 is TGCAGCGTAATAATCACCGGGGAGCTGTTTTTT. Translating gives CSVIITGELFF.

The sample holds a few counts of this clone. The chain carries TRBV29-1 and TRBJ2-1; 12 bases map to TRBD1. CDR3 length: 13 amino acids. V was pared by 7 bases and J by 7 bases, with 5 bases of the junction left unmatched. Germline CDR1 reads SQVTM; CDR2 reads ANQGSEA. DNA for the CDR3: TGCAGCGCCACGGGACAGGGGGCAAATGAGCAGTTCTTC. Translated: CSATGQGANEQFF.

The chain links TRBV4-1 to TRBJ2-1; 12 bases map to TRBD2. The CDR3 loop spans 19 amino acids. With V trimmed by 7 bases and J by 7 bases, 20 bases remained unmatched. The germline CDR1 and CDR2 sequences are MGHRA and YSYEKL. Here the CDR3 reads CASIPIPLRLAGVGNEQFF. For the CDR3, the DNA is TGCGCCAGCATCCCAATCCCCCTCCGACTAGCGGGAGTAGGAAATGAGCAGTTCTTC.

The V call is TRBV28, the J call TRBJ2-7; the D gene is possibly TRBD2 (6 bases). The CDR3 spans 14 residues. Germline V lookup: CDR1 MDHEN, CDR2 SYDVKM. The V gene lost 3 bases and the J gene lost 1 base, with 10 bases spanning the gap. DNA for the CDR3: TGTGCCAGCAGTTTCCCAGGGAGGTCCTACGAGCAGTACTTC. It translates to CASSFPGRSYEQYF. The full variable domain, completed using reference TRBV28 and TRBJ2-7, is DVKVTQSSRYLVKRTGEKVFLECVQDMDHENMFWYRQDPGLGLRLIYFSYDVKMKEKGDIPEGYSVSREKKERFSLILESASTNQTSMYLCASSFPGRSYEQYFGPGTRLTVT.

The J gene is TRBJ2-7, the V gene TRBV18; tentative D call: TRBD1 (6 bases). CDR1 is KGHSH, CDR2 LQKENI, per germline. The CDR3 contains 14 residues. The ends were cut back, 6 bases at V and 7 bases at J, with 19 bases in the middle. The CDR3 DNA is TGTGCCAGCTCTCTCCGGCAGGGAAGGGGGGAGCAGTACTTC. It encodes CASSLRQGRGEQYF.

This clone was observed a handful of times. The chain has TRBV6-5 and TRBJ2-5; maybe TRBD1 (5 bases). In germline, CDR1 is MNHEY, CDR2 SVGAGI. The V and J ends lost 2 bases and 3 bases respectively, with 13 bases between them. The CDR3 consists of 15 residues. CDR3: CASSYRNRFEETQYF. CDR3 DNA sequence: TGTGCCAGCAGTTACCGAAACAGGTTTGAAGAGACCCAGTACTTC.

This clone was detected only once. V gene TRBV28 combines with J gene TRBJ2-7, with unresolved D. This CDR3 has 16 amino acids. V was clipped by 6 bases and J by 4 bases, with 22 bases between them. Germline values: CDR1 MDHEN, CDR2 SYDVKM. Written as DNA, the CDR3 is TGTGCCAGCAGGCCTCACCCTAGACCTAAAGCGTACGAGCAGTACTTC. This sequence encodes CASRPHPRPKAYEQYF. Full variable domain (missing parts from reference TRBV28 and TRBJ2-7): DVKVTQSSRYLVKRTGEKVFLECVQDMDHENMFWYRQDPGLGLRLIYFSYDVKMKEKGDIPEGYSVSREKKERFSLILESASTNQTSMYLCASRPHPRPKAYEQYFGPGTRLTVT.

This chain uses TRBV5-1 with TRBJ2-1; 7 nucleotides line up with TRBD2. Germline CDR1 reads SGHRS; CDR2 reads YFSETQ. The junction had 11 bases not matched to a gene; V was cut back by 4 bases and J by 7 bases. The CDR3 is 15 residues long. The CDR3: CASSPSSGLGNEQFF. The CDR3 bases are TGCGCCAGCAGCCCCTCTAGCGGACTGGGTAATGAGCAGTTCTTC.

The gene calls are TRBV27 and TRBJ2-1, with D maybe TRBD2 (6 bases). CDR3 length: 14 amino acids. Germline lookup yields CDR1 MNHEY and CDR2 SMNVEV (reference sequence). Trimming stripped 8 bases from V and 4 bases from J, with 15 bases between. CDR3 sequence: CASRRASAYNEQFF. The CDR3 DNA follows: TGTGCCAGCCGACGAGCTAGCGCTTACAATGAGCAGTTCTTC.

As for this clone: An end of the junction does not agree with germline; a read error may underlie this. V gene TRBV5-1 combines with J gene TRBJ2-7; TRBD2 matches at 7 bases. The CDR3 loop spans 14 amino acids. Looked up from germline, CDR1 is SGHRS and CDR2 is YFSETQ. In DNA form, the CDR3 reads TGCACCAGCACCGGGAGGAGGGTTGAATACGAGCAGTACTTC. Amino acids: CTSTGRRVEYEQYF.

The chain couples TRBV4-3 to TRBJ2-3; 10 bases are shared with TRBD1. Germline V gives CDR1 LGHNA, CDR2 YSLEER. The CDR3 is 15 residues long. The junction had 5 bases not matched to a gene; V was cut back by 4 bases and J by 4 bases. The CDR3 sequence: CASSLRTGGSDTQYF. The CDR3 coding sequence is TGCGCCAGCAGCCTACGGACAGGGGGATCAGATACGCAGTATTTT.

The CDR3 DNA follows: TGTGCCATCAGGGGGACAGGGGGTAATGGGGGGAAAATCAACAATGAGCAGTTCTTC. It is translated as CAIRGTGGNGGKINNEQFF. This chain links TRBV10-3 with TRBJ2-1; 11 bases map to TRBD1. The V and J ends lost 6 bases and 5 bases, in that order; junction bases with no gene match: 18. The germline gives CDR1 ENHRY, CDR2 SYGVKD. The CDR3 sequence is 19 residues long.

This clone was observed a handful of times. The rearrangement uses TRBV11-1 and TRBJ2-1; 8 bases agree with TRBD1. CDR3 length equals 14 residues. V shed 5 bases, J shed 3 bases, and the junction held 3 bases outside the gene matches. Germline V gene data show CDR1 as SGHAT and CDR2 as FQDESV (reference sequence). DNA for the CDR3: TGTGCCAGCAGCCGGGACAGGATCTACAATGAGCAGTTCTTC. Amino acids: CASSRDRIYNEQFF.

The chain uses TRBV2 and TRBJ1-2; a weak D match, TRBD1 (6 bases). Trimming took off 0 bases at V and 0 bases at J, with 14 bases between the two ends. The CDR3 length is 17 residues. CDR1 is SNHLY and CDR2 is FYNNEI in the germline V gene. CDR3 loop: CASSEALWDTTNYGYTF. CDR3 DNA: TGTGCCAGCAGTGAAGCCCTATGGGACACAACTAACTATGGCTACACCTTC. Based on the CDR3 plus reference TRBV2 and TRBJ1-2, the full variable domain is EPEVTQTPSHQVTQMGQEVILRCVPISNHLYFYWYRQILGQKVEFLVSFYNNEISEKSEIFDDQFSVERPDGSNFTLKIRSTKLEDSAMYFCASSEALWDTTNYGYTFGSGTRLTVV.